Listed below are T cell receptor beta chains from one sample, sequenced in a study of cytomegalovirus exposure and HLA in healthy donors. The method was immunoSEQ multiplex PCR; TCRdb's version includes in-frame clones alone and lacks a portion of them. The data hold more than 75,000 clones, with approximately 81% observed a single time. The sample comprised PBMCs. These receptors originate from a woman aged 50 to 65 in good health and CMV-seropositive. CDR3s include the opening cysteine and the closing phenylalanine or tryptophan. The D gene is left open where the match is weak. A clone size is listed for some rows: how often the clone was seen (once, few, many), or a class if it is expanded.

abundance: few
v_gene: TRBV7-9
d_gene: TRBD1
j_gene: TRBJ2-7
CDR3aa: CASSSSGTGNLEQYF
CDR3nt: TGTGCCAGCAGCTCGTCGGGGACAGGGAACTTGGAGCAGTACTTC

abundance: .
v_gene: TRBV9
d_gene: .
j_gene: TRBJ1-3
CDR3aa: CASSGTGKGSNTIYF
CDR3nt: TGTGCCAGCAGCGGGACGGGGAAAGGGAGTAACACCATATATTTT

abundance: .
v_gene: TRBV27
d_gene: .
j_gene: TRBJ2-7
CDR3aa: CASSSATAYEQYF
CDR3nt: TGTGCCAGCAGTTCCGCGACAGCTTACGAGCAGTACTTC

abundance: .
v_gene: TRBV2
d_gene: TRBD2
j_gene: TRBJ2-2
CDR3aa: CASMREGDTGELFF
CDR3nt: TGTGCCAGCATGCGGGAGGGGGACACCGGGGAGCTGTTTTTT

abundance: .
v_gene: TRBV30
d_gene: TRBD2
j_gene: TRBJ2-1
CDR3aa: CAWSVISGITNEQFF
CDR3nt: TGTGCCTGGAGTGTAATTAGCGGGATTACCAATGAGCAGTTCTTC

abundance: once
v_gene: TRBV30
d_gene: .
j_gene: TRBJ1-4
CDR3aa: CAWNYRRVDEKLFF
CDR3nt: TGTGCCTGGAACTACAGGAGGGTGGATGAAAAACTGTTTTTT

abundance: .
v_gene: TRBV30
d_gene: TRBD2
j_gene: TRBJ2-7
CDR3aa: CAWSDWGTSGGKF
CDR3nt: TGTGCCTGGAGTGACTGGGGGACTAGCGGAGGGAAGTTC

abundance: .
v_gene: TRBV27
d_gene: .
j_gene: TRBJ2-1
CDR3aa: CASSFPPSALGNEQFF
CDR3nt: TGTGCCAGCAGTTTCCCACCGAGCGCCTTGGGCAATGAGCAGTTCTTC

abundance: .
v_gene: TRBV5-4
d_gene: .
j_gene: TRBJ1-5
CDR3aa: CASSFFGDNQPQHF
CDR3nt: TGTGCCAGCAGCTTTTTCGGGGACAATCAGCCCCAGCATTTT

abundance: few
v_gene: TRBV4-1
d_gene: TRBD2
j_gene: TRBJ2-3
CDR3aa: CASSKDGTSGVRTDTQYF
CDR3nt: TGCGCCAGCAGCAAAGATGGAACTAGCGGGGTTCGCACAGATACGCAGTATTTT

abundance: once
v_gene: TRBV5-6
d_gene: .
j_gene: TRBJ1-2
CDR3aa: CASSLTVNYGYTF
CDR3nt: TGTGCCAGCAGCTTGACGGTTAACTATGGCTACACCTTC

abundance: .
v_gene: TRBV14
d_gene: TRBD2
j_gene: TRBJ2-1
CDR3aa: CASSQPSGRNNEQFF
CDR3nt: TGTGCCAGCAGCCAACCTAGCGGGAGGAACAATGAGCAGTTCTTC

abundance: .
v_gene: TRBV6-6
d_gene: .
j_gene: TRBJ2-7
CDR3aa: CASSLGPSGTGEQYF
CDR3nt: TGTGCCAGCAGTTTAGGGCCCAGCGGGACAGGCGAGCAGTACTTC

abundance: .
v_gene: TRBV20-1
d_gene: .
j_gene: TRBJ1-1
CDR3aa: CSASGAEAFF
CDR3nt: TGCAGTGCTAGCGGGGCTGAAGCTTTCTTT

abundance: .
v_gene: TRBV5-1
d_gene: TRBD1
j_gene: TRBJ1-1
CDR3aa: CASSPTTGDGAEAFF
CDR3nt: TGCGCCAGCAGCCCAACGACAGGGGACGGGGCTGAAGCTTTCTTT

abundance: .
v_gene: TRBV2
d_gene: .
j_gene: TRBJ2-5
CDR3aa: CASSGEETQYF
CDR3nt: TGTGCCAGCAGTGGAGAGGAGACCCAGTACTTC

abundance: .
v_gene: TRBV12-1
d_gene: .
j_gene: TRBJ1-5
CDR3aa: CASSPQKAGKPQHF
CDR3nt: TGTGCCAGCAGCCCACAAAAGGCGGGGAAGCCCCAGCATTTT

abundance: .
v_gene: TRBV29-1
d_gene: .
j_gene: TRBJ1-5
CDR3aa: CSVSDGGNQPQHF
CDR3nt: TGCAGCGTTTCGGACGGAGGGAATCAGCCCCAGCATTTT

abundance: .
v_gene: TRBV2
d_gene: TRBD1
j_gene: TRBJ2-7
CDR3aa: CARGTVAGGYEQYF
CDR3nt: TGTGCCAGAGGGACAGTAGCCGGAGGCTACGAGCAGTACTTC

abundance: .
v_gene: TRBV5-4
d_gene: .
j_gene: TRBJ2-3
CDR3aa: CASSSPGSTDTQYF
CDR3nt: TGTGCCAGCAGCTCTCCGGGGAGCACAGATACGCAGTATTTT

abundance: .
v_gene: TRBV4-1
d_gene: TRBD2
j_gene: TRBJ2-2
CDR3aa: CASSHLGGAGGTGELFF
CDR3nt: TGCGCCAGCAGCCACCTGGGGGGGGCGGGGGGCACCGGGGAGCTGTTTTTT

abundance: once
v_gene: TRBV2
d_gene: .
j_gene: TRBJ2-7
CDR3aa: CASSRRTGGHEQYF
CDR3nt: TGTGCCAGCAGTCGTCGGACCGGCGGGCACGAGCAGTACTTC

abundance: .
v_gene: TRBV29-1
d_gene: .
j_gene: TRBJ2-2
CDR3aa: CSVDDQDRNTGELFF
CDR3nt: TGCAGCGTTGACGATCAGGACAGGAACACCGGGGAGCTGTTTTTT

abundance: once
v_gene: TRBV5-1
d_gene: .
j_gene: TRBJ1-2
CDR3aa: CASSLEGARGYTF
CDR3nt: TGCGCCAGCAGCTTGGAAGGGGCGAGAGGCTACACCTTC

abundance: .
v_gene: TRBV28
d_gene: .
j_gene: TRBJ1-2
CDR3aa: CASSSTNYGYTF
CDR3nt: TGTGCCAGCAGTTCTACTAACTATGGCTACACCTTC

abundance: .
v_gene: TRBV6-5
d_gene: .
j_gene: TRBJ2-7
CDR3aa: CASSYSTGITYEQYF
CDR3nt: TGTGCCAGCAGTTACTCGACGGGGATTACCTACGAGCAGTACTTC

abundance: .
v_gene: TRBV29-1
d_gene: TRBD1
j_gene: TRBJ2-7
CDR3aa: CSVTQTGTGSYEQYF
CDR3nt: TGCAGCGTTACCCAAACGGGGACAGGGTCCTACGAGCAGTACTTC

abundance: .
v_gene: TRBV29-1
d_gene: .
j_gene: TRBJ2-7
CDR3aa: CSVAVTVAEQYF
CDR3nt: TGCAGCGTTGCCGTGACAGTGGCCGAGCAGTACTTC

abundance: few
v_gene: TRBV29-1
d_gene: TRBD2
j_gene: TRBJ2-1
CDR3aa: CSVDTSGGSYNEQFF
CDR3nt: TGCAGCGTCGATACTAGCGGGGGATCCTACAATGAGCAGTTCTTC

abundance: .
v_gene: TRBV9
d_gene: TRBD2
j_gene: TRBJ2-1
CDR3aa: CASSVEPAGVYNEQFF
CDR3nt: TGTGCCAGCAGCGTAGAACCGGCGGGAGTGTACAATGAGCAGTTCTTC

abundance: .
v_gene: TRBV19
d_gene: .
j_gene: TRBJ1-2
CDR3aa: CASRANWESGGYTF
CDR3nt: TGTGCCAGTAGGGCAAACTGGGAGAGTGGCGGCTACACCTTC

abundance: .
v_gene: TRBV10-2
d_gene: .
j_gene: TRBJ1-1
CDR3aa: CASSDYRVISEAFF
CDR3nt: TGCGCCAGCAGTGACTACAGGGTGATCTCTGAAGCTTTCTTT

abundance: .
v_gene: TRBV28
d_gene: .
j_gene: TRBJ1-2
CDR3aa: CASKGSQGYGYTF
CDR3nt: TGTGCCAGCAAAGGATCACAGGGCTATGGCTACACCTTC

abundance: .
v_gene: TRBV5-1
d_gene: TRBD1
j_gene: TRBJ1-2
CDR3aa: CASSEGQAANYGYTF
CDR3nt: TGCGCCAGCAGCGAGGGACAGGCAGCTAACTATGGCTACACCTTC

abundance: .
v_gene: TRBV10-3
d_gene: .
j_gene: TRBJ1-3
CDR3aa: CAISESGHGGNTIYF
CDR3nt: TGTGCCATCAGTGAGTCGGGACATGGTGGAAACACCATATATTTT

abundance: medium-sized
v_gene: TRBV10-3
d_gene: TRBD1
j_gene: TRBJ1-1
CDR3aa: CAISEQGATEAFF
CDR3nt: TGTGCCATCAGTGAGCAGGGGGCCACTGAAGCTTTCTTT

abundance: .
v_gene: TRBV6-1
d_gene: TRBD1
j_gene: TRBJ1-5
CDR3aa: CASSEGTGGYQPQHF
CDR3nt: TGTGCCAGCAGTGAAGGGACAGGGGGTTATCAGCCCCAGCATTTT

abundance: .
v_gene: TRBV29-1
d_gene: .
j_gene: TRBJ1-2
CDR3aa: CSVTDTRQMGYTF
CDR3nt: TGCAGCGTTACGGACACGAGGCAGATGGGCTACACCTTC

abundance: .
v_gene: TRBV14
d_gene: TRBD1
j_gene: TRBJ2-1
CDR3aa: CASMGTASYNEQFF
CDR3nt: TGTGCCAGCATGGGGACAGCCTCCTACAATGAGCAGTTCTTC

abundance: .
v_gene: TRBV6-5
d_gene: .
j_gene: TRBJ2-3
CDR3aa: CASSYTGIDTQYF
CDR3nt: TGTGCCAGCAGTTACACAGGGATAGATACGCAGTATTTT

abundance: .
v_gene: TRBV28
d_gene: TRBD2
j_gene: TRBJ2-7
CDR3aa: CASTLTSGRGEQYF
CDR3nt: TGTGCCAGCACCCTGACTAGCGGGAGGGGAGAGCAGTACTTC